The clone carrying this T cell receptor (beta chain) was counted a few times. Its antigen is undetermined. The data are from a study of T cell repertoires in cytomegalovirus infection. On the study more broadly: CMV infection plus the matching HLA type was flagged by public TCR beta signatures.

The study's findings and limits: In two of eight donors, the top clonotype was HLA-C-restricted CMV-specific. Cumulative frequency of public TCR beta families picked out carriers of CMV plus the relevant HLA.

TCRdb redid the calling of the reads with MiXCR, one entry per CDR3 protein. The sample lists approximately 750,000 distinct CDR3 sequences; 35% were seen once. CDR3 size: 14 residues. Germline V gives CDR1 MNHEY, CDR2 SVGAGI. Deletions cut 2 bases from V and 8 bases from J, with 12 bases between. This sequence originates from a human donor in good health (CMV status not recorded). Some clones in this sample may be carry-over from other donors' samples. The rearrangement joins TRBV6-5 to TRBJ1-4; tentative D call: TRBD1 (6 bases). Specimen: PBMCs. The DNA of the CDR3 is TGTGCCAGCAGTTACACAGGGTCGGGAGAAAAACTGTTTTTT. Its protein product is CASSYTGSGEKLFF.